These 6 T cell receptor beta chains came from one sample sequenced in a study of T cell repertoires in cytomegalovirus infection. TCRdb re-called the reads through MiXCR, storing one row per CDR3 protein. The sample lists a few hundred thousand distinct CDR3 sequences, around 13% occurring once. Sequencing was performed on PBMCs. These receptors were obtained from a human donor in good health (CMV status not recorded). Some clones in this sample may be carry-over from other donors' samples.

This clonotype has ten or more counts. The chain recombines TRBV5-1 with TRBJ1-1; D is undetermined. The germline V and J ends were trimmed by 2 bases and 4 bases, with 12 bases remaining between them. The germline V gene encodes CDR1 SGHRS and CDR2 YFSETQ. CDR3 size: 14 residues. In nucleotides, the CDR3 is TGCGCCAGCAGCTTAAATTCCGGAGGCACTGAAGCTTTCTTT. Translated: CASSLNSGGTEAFF.

The chain recombines TRBV12-3 or TRBV12-4 with TRBJ1-2; a weak D match, TRBD1 (5 bases). The CDR3 contains 14 residues. V lost 6 bases and J lost 8, with 19 bases in between. The CDR3 bases are TGTGCCAGCAGCCTACTTTCAGGGACTAGCGGCTACACCTTC. It codes for CASSLLSGTSGYTF.

The chain employs TRBV5-1 and TRBJ1-6; unclear D gene. The CDR3 extends over 13 amino acids. Trimming removed 4 bases from V and 8 bases from J, with 10 bases in between. CDR1 is SGHRS, CDR2 YFSETQ, per germline. The CDR3 DNA reads TGCGCCAGCAGCAGGGAACAAGATTCACCCCTCCACTTT. Translation: CASSREQDSPLHF. The complete variable domain, with remaining parts taken from reference TRBV5-1 and TRBJ1-6, reads KAGVTQTPRYLIKTRGQQVTLSCSPISGHRSVSWYQQTPGQGLQFLFEYFSETQRNKGNFPGRFSGRQFSNSRSEMNVSTLELGDSALYLCASSREQDSPLHFGNGTRLTVT.

This clonotype has at least ten counts. The J gene is TRBJ2-3, the V gene TRBV28; D possibly uses TRBD1 or TRBD2 (5 bases each). Looked up from germline, CDR1 is MDHEN and CDR2 is SYDVKM. The ends were cut back, 3 bases at V and 1 base at J, with 20 bases in the middle. The CDR3 runs 18 residues. As DNA, the CDR3 is TGTGCCAGCAGTTTCCTAGGGACCCGACCTTCGGGCACAGATACGCAGTATTTT. Translated, it gives CASSFLGTRPSGTDTQYF. The full variable domain, its missing parts supplied by reference TRBV28 and TRBJ2-3, is DVKVTQSSRYLVKRTGEKVFLECVQDMDHENMFWYRQDPGLGLRLIYFSYDVKMKEKGDIPEGYSVSREKKERFSLILESASTNQTSMYLCASSFLGTRPSGTDTQYFGPGTRLTVL.

This clonotype was seen many times. CDR3 DNA: TGTGCCAGCGCTGGCCAAGAGACCCAGTACTTC. This encodes CASAGQETQYF. This sequence joins TRBV7-2 and TRBJ2-5, with D unresolved. Germline V CDR1 and CDR2: SGHTA, FQGNSA. V was shortened by 8 bases and J by 1 base, with 5 bases between the two germline ends. The CDR3 runs 11 residues.

This clonotype was counted only a few times. V and J are TRBV7-9 and TRBJ1-4, with 9 bases that match TRBD1. Germline CDR1 and CDR2: SEHNR and FQNEAQ (reference sequence). The trim removed 4 bases at V and 7 bases at J, leaving 1 base unmatched. The CDR3 sequence is 13 residues long. The CDR3 DNA reads as TGTGCCAGCAGCTACAGGGGGCCTGAAAAACTGTTTTTT. Translated, it gives CASSYRGPEKLFF.